Presented here are 19 T cell receptor beta chains from one specimen sequenced in a study of blood T cells in healthy people across ages. The authors ran a second PCR of about 7 to 11 cycles using a sample-barcoded 5' primer and a J-beta primer mix. TCRdb reanalysed the 5' RACE reads using MiXCR and keeps one entry per CDR3 protein. The profile covers about 1.5 million distinct CDR3 sequences, with less than 45% appearing a single time and 4% taken by the ten largest. The source material was blood. These receptors came from a woman under 30 in good health.

The V and J genes are TRBV12-3 or TRBV12-4 and TRBJ2-1; TRBD2 agrees at 13 bases. Trimming took 6 bases from V and 10 from J; bases not matched to a gene: 9. This CDR3 contains 15 residues. The CDR3 nucleotides read TGTGCCAGCAGCCGCGTTGGACTAGCGGGAGACGAGCAGTTCTTC. As protein: CASSRVGLAGDEQFF.

This clonotype showed up just a few times. This chain uses TRBV20-1 with TRBJ1-2; no clear D gene. The V gene lost 3 bases and the J gene lost 6 bases, with 23 bases spanning the gap. Per the germline V gene, CDR1 is DFQATT and CDR2 is SNEGSKA (reference sequence). The CDR3 totals 16 residues. The CDR3 here is CSARGAEVRFRDGYTF. CDR3 coding DNA: TGCAGTGCTAGGGGTGCCGAGGTTCGGTTTCGGGATGGCTACACCTTC.

In this sample, this clonotype turned up many times. The chain is built from TRBV7-9 and TRBJ2-1; no firm D call. Looked up from germline, CDR1 is SEHNR and CDR2 is FQNEAQ (reference sequence). The V end was cut by 8 bases, the J end by 5 bases, with 10 bases between. This CDR3 spans 12 amino acids. CDR3 nucleotides: TGTGCCAGCTGTTTTGATCACAATGAGCAGTTCTTC. Amino acid sequence: CASCFDHNEQFF.

This sequence joins TRBV6-2 or TRBV6-3 and TRBJ2-7; TRBD1 agrees at 7 bases. Germline V CDR1 and CDR2: MNHEY, SVGEGT. The ends lost 0 bases at V and 0 bases at J; junction bases unmatched: 5. This CDR3 is built from 16 residues. CDR3 coding DNA: TGTGCCAGCAGTTACTCCGAGTACAGGGGCTCCTACGAGCAGTACTTC. Its protein product is CASSYSEYRGSYEQYF.

This chain uses TRBV20-1 with TRBJ1-5, with TRBD1 matching over 7 bases. V gave up 7 bases and J gave up 3 bases; unmatched junction bases: 9. The CDR3 totals 14 residues. Germline CDR1 is DFQATT and CDR2 is SNEGSKA (reference sequence). Written as DNA, the CDR3 is TGCAGTGGCCTGAAGGGACAGTACAATCAGCCCCAGCATTTT. Translating gives CSGLKGQYNQPQHF.

The sample holds a few counts of this clonotype. The J gene is TRBJ2-4, the V gene TRBV6-6; D may correspond to TRBD1 or TRBD2 (5 bases each). The length of the CDR3 is 15 residues. Germline V CDR1 and CDR2: MNHNY, SVGAGI (reference sequence). V gave up 5 bases and J gave up 0 bases, with 11 bases separating them. Written as DNA, the CDR3 is TGTGCCAGCAGTCCGGGTGGGACAGCCAAAAACATTCAGTACTTC. Its protein product is CASSPGGTAKNIQYF.

This clonotype showed up just a few times. Being one base from a much bigger clone, this may be a read error. CDR3 residues: CASSFSGAKYF. The CDR3 DNA is TGTGCCAGCAGCTTTTCGGGGGCAAAGTACTTC. This chain uses TRBV7-2 with TRBJ2-5; D is possibly TRBD1 or TRBD2 (6 bases each). The V end lost 3 bases, the J end lost 12 bases, and 11 bases lay between the germline ends. CDR1 is SGHTA and CDR2 is FQGNSA in the germline V gene. The CDR3 sequence is 11 residues long.

The chain uses TRBV6-5 and TRBJ2-7; D may match TRBD1 or TRBD2 (5 bases each). The V end was cut by 0 bases, the J end by 4 bases, with 10 bases between. The CDR3 is made up of 14 amino acids. Germline values: CDR1 MNHEY, CDR2 SVGAGI. The CDR3 DNA reads as TGTGCCAGCAGTTACTCTGGGGGAAGGTACGAGCAGTACTTC. Translating gives CASSYSGGRYEQYF.

This clonotype has just a few counts. The chain links TRBV24-1 to TRBJ2-3, with D uncertain. V dropped 2 bases and J dropped 3 bases, with 8 bases sitting between them. Germline CDR1 reads KGHDR; CDR2 reads SFDVKD. CDR3 length equals 14 residues. CDR3 amino acids: CATSDSDGTDTQYF. As DNA, the CDR3 is TGTGCCACCAGTGATTCGGACGGGACAGATACGCAGTATTTT.

This clonotype was seen at least ten times. The chain couples TRBV12-3 or TRBV12-4 to TRBJ1-2; D uncertain. This CDR3 contains 13 residues. Trimming took 8 bases from V and 5 from J, leaving 15 bases between them. CDR3 DNA sequence: TGTGCCAGCCGAGTCCACCAAATGTATGGCTACACCTTC. This sequence encodes CASRVHQMYGYTF.

CDR3 amino acids: CASSPRFSGSSGANVLTF. Written as DNA, the CDR3 is TGTGCCAGCAGCCCTCGTTTTAGCGGGAGTTCTGGGGCCAACGTCCTGACTTTC. This rearrangement joins TRBV9 to TRBJ2-6; 9 nucleotides agree with TRBD2. The CDR3 runs 18 residues. In germline, CDR1 is SGDLS, CDR2 YYNGEE. Trimming removed 4 bases from V and 1 base from J; junction bases left unmatched: 9. The full variable domain, with the rest looked up from reference TRBV9 and TRBJ2-6, is DSGVTQTPKHLITATGQRVTLRCSPRSGDLSVYWYQQSLDQGLQFLIQYYNGEERAKGNILERFSAQQFPDLHSELNLSSLELGDSALYFCASSPRFSGSSGANVLTFGAGSRLTVL.

The V gene is TRBV29-1, the J gene TRBJ2-3; no clear D gene. Trimming took 7 bases from V and 4 from J, leaving 6 bases between them. Per the germline V gene, CDR1 is SQVTM and CDR2 is ANQGSEA. The CDR3 sequence is 10 residues long. The CDR3 nucleotides read TGCAGCGCCGGTCCAGATACGCAGTATTTT. Amino acids: CSAGPDTQYF.

This clonotype came up a few times. V usage is TRBV2 and J usage is TRBJ2-1, with 10 positions matching TRBD2. The CDR3 is 16 residues long. The V and J ends lost 5 bases and 3 bases, in that order; junction bases with no gene match: 7. The germline gives CDR1 SNHLY, CDR2 FYNNEI. The CDR3 nucleotides are TGTGCCAGCAGTAATCCTAGCGGGAGCTACTACAATGAGCAGTTCTTC. It specifies CASSNPSGSYYNEQFF.

This clonotype was counted between two and nine times. The rearrangement uses TRBV7-9 and TRBJ2-1; TRBD1 aligns across 7 bases. Trimming removed 6 bases from V and 7 bases from J; junction bases left unmatched: 12. This CDR3 comprises 15 residues. Per germline, CDR1 SEHNR and CDR2 FQNEAQ (reference sequence). This chain's CDR3 is CASRLTGSRSNEQFF. The CDR3 DNA follows: TGTGCCAGCAGGCTGACAGGGTCCCGTTCAAATGAGCAGTTCTTC.

A few counts support this clonotype. The J gene is TRBJ2-3, the V gene TRBV4-1, with 14 positions matching TRBD2. From germline, CDR1 is MGHRA and CDR2 YSYEKL. The CDR3 consists of 18 residues. The J segment lost 1 base and the V segment lost 4 bases, leaving 7 bases of the junction unmatched. CDR3 region: CASSRGLAGGIRTDTQYF. The CDR3 DNA follows: TGCGCCAGCAGCCGCGGACTAGCGGGGGGCATTCGCACAGATACGCAGTATTTT.

This clonotype came up many times. The rearrangement links TRBV20-1 to TRBJ2-1; D might be TRBD1 (6 bases). This CDR3 is 11 amino acids long. Germline V gene sequence: CDR1 DFQATT, CDR2 SNEGSKA (reference sequence). CDR3 region: CSPRGYNEQFF. The CDR3, as DNA: TGCAGCCCCAGGGGTTACAATGAGCAGTTCTTC.

The chain is built from TRBV20-1 and TRBJ2-1; a weak D match, TRBD2 (6 bases). CDR1 is DFQATT and CDR2 is SNEGSKA in the germline V gene (reference sequence). The V end was cut by 2 bases, the J end by 4 bases, with 15 bases between. The CDR3 is 15 amino acids. The CDR3 nucleotides read TGCAGTGCTAGAATTGCTGGACTACCTTACAATGAGCAGTTCTTC. It encodes CSARIAGLPYNEQFF.

The chain recombines TRBV29-1 with TRBJ2-1, with 8 nucleotides matching TRBD1. After removal of 4 bases from V and 10 bases from J, the junction contained 9 bases not matched to a gene. The CDR3 extends over 13 amino acids. Germline V lookup: CDR1 SQVTM, CDR2 ANQGSEA. The CDR3 DNA is TGCAGCGTTGCTTCAGGGGGCAGGTACGAGCAGTTCTTC. This gives the protein CSVASGGRYEQFF.

The V call is TRBV2, the J call TRBJ1-5; perhaps TRBD1 as D (6 bases). Between the trimmed V and J ends, which lost 4 bases and 5 bases, there was a span of 24 bases. CDR1 is SNHLY and CDR2 is FYNNEI in the germline V gene. The CDR3 spans 18 residues. The CDR3 protein is CASSVKGGGNLLDQPQHF. DNA of the CDR3: TGTGCCAGCAGTGTAAAGGGGGGCGGGAACTTGCTTGATCAGCCCCAGCATTTT.